The 25 T cell receptor beta chains below come from one sample, sequenced in a study of tumor and adjacent non-tumor tissue in lung cancer. Three rounds of nested PCR, following a modified ARM-PCR protocol, produced the TCRbeta library. TCRdb itself ran the multiplex PCR reads through MiXCR, one entry per CDR3 protein. The sample lists 200,000 to 250,000 distinct CDR3 sequences, around 70% occurring once. RNA was extracted from bulk tissue without any cell sorting. Source material: lung tumor tissue. These receptors were collected from a man between 60 and 75 years old with non-small cell lung cancer.

For this clonotype: The CDR3 carries no conserved terminal phenylalanine or tryptophan, so it likely arises from a read error. This chain joins TRBV10-2 and TRBJ2-5, with 7 nucleotides matching TRBD1. The CDR3 loop spans 13 amino acids. The germline CDR1 and CDR2 sequences are WSHSY and SAAADI. V trimming: 9 bases; J trimming: 5 bases; junction bases outside the gene matches: 9. The CDR3 region is CARSPTGRETQYS. CDR3 in DNA: TGCGCCAGGAGCCCGACAGGGCGGGAGACCCAGTACTCC.

This clonotype has at least ten counts. V gene TRBV6-1 combines with J gene TRBJ1-1, with D unclear. CDR1 and CDR2 from the germline V gene are MNHNS and SASEGT. This CDR3 contains 16 residues. V dropped 1 base and J dropped 2 bases, with 14 bases sitting between them. CDR3 in DNA: TGTGCCAGCAGTGAAGGGTTTGAGGGTTCCAACACTGAAGCTTTCTTT. It yields the protein CASSEGFEGSNTEAFF.

As to this clonotype: The junction departs from germline at one end; a sequencing error may be responsible. This sequence joins TRBV11-3 and TRBJ2-1; the D gene is possibly TRBD1 (6 bases). CDR1 SGHNT and CDR2 YENEEA come from the germline V gene. The CDR3 runs 15 residues. The chain's CDR3 is CASSLGTISSYEQFF. The DNA of the CDR3 is TGTGCCAGCAGTTTAGGGACAATAAGCTCCTATGAGCAGTTCTTC.

CDR3 region: CASSGRGTQGYTF. For the CDR3, the DNA is TGTGCCAGCAGTGGGAGAGGGACGCAAGGCTACACCTTC. The chain uses TRBV6-5 and TRBJ1-2; D possibly corresponds to TRBD1 (5 bases). Germline V gene data show CDR1 as MNHEY and CDR2 as SVGAGI. V lost 5 bases and J 8 bases, leaving 15 bases between the germline ends. The CDR3 contains 13 residues.

The J gene is TRBJ2-7, the V gene TRBV20-1, with 9 bases matching TRBD1. Germline CDR1 DFQATT, CDR2 SNEGSKA (reference sequence). This CDR3 has 16 amino acids. Trimming at V came to 5 bases and at J to 2 bases, leaving 13 bases not matched to a gene. The CDR3 sequence: CSAHLSGTGFPYEQYF. The CDR3 DNA reads TGCAGTGCTCATTTGAGCGGGACAGGGTTCCCCTACGAGCAGTACTTC.

Comments on this clonotype: An end of the junction does not agree with germline; a read error may underlie this. This rearrangement joins TRBV20-1 to TRBJ2-1; 9 bases agree with TRBD2. Germline V gene lookup returns CDR1 DFQATT and CDR2 SNEGSKA (reference sequence). This CDR3 comprises 15 residues. The CDR3 loop reads CGAKGLATVHNEQFF. The CDR3 nucleotides are TGCGGTGCGAAGGGACTAGCTACGGTCCACAATGAGCAGTTCTTC.

As for this clonotype: The CDR3 does not close with the conserved phenylalanine or tryptophan, likely indicating a read error. This chain links TRBV20-1 with TRBJ1-5; 7 nucleotides agree with TRBD1. Germline lookup yields CDR1 DFQATT and CDR2 SNEGSKA (reference sequence). The CDR3 has 16 amino acids. CDR3 protein: CSARDQHRGGNHPQHI. CDR3 sequence (DNA): TGCAGTGCTAGAGATCAGCACAGGGGTGGCAATCACCCCCAGCATATT.

A word on this clonotype: The junction departs from germline at one end; a sequencing error may be responsible. The chain has TRBV4-1 and TRBJ2-5; TRBD2 matches at 11 bases. Germline values: CDR1 MGHRA, CDR2 YSYEKL. The length of the CDR3 is 17 residues. This chain's CDR3 is CASSQDKGTSGQEIQYF. DNA for the CDR3: TGCGCCAGCAGCCAAGATAAAGGGACTAGCGGTCAAGAGATCCAGTACTTC.

This clonotype occurred once. The junction differs from germline at one of its ends, possibly a read error. The chain couples TRBV20-1 to TRBJ2-7; D is undetermined. Germline assignment: CDR1 DFQATT and CDR2 SNEGSKA (reference sequence). The CDR3 spans 13 residues. DNA of the CDR3: TGCGGTGCTAGTCTCCTCCCCGACCATGAGCAGTACTTC. This translates into CGASLLPDHEQYF.

A remark on this clonotype: Germline and junction disagree at one end, which may indicate a read error. The genes are TRBV11-2 and TRBJ2-2; TRBD2 agrees at 7 bases. There are 19 residues in the CDR3. Looked up from germline, CDR1 is SGHAT and CDR2 is FQNNGV. CDR3 sequence (DNA): TGTGCCAGCAGCTTAGCGGGGTTCATAGTGGGGGGGAACACCGGGGAGCAGTTTTTT. Translating it yields CASSLAGFIVGGNTGEQFF.

There are a few counts of this clonotype. The chain recombines TRBV7-8 with TRBJ1-5; 10 bases align to TRBD1. Trimming removed 5 bases from V and 5 bases from J; junction bases left unmatched: 9. CDR1 and CDR2 (germline): SGHVS, FQNEAQ. The CDR3 length is 16 residues. CDR3 nucleotide sequence: TGTGCCAGCAGCCCTAACCCGGACAGGGGGTATCAGCCCCAGCATTTT. As protein: CASSPNPDRGYQPQHF. Supplemented by reference TRBV7-8 and TRBJ1-5, the full variable domain reads GAGVSQSPRYKVAKRGQDVALRCDPISGHVSLFWYQQALGQGPEFLTYFQNEAQLDKSGLPSDRFFAERPEGSVSTLKIQRTQQEDSAVYLCASSPNPDRGYQPQHFGDGTRLSIL.

Concerning this clonotype itself: Its ends do not fully match the called genes, so a read error is possible. This rearrangement joins TRBV6-1 to TRBJ1-2; D call uncertain. CDR1 and CDR2 from the germline V gene are MNHNS and SASEGT. The CDR3 sequence is 16 residues long. This CDR3 reads CTSNQAGDYFNYGYTF. The CDR3 DNA follows: TGTACCAGCAATCAGGCCGGGGATTACTTTAACTATGGCTACACCTTC.

The gene calls are TRBV11-2 and TRBJ1-1, with D maybe TRBD1 (6 bases). Trimming pared 5 bases from V and 3 bases from J, leaving 16 bases between. The CDR3 is made up of 15 amino acids. In germline, CDR1 is SGHAT, CDR2 FQNNGV. CDR3 region: CASSHIQGRDTEAFF. In DNA, the CDR3 is TGTGCCAGCAGCCATATCCAGGGGAGGGACACTGAAGCTTTCTTT.

Remarks on this clonotype: A clone one base away is much larger, so this may be a read error. The chain links TRBV20-1 to TRBJ2-7; D ambiguous. CDR1 and CDR2 from the germline V gene are DFQATT and SNEGSKA (reference sequence). Trimming shortened V by 5 bases and J by 3 bases, and 14 bases separated the two germline ends. The CDR3 covers 13 residues. CDR3 DNA sequence: TGCAGTGCTGATGCTGTGGTTGGCTACGAGCAGTACTTC. Its protein is CSADAVVGYEQYF.

Concerning this clonotype itself: It may be a read error: a sequence one base away is much more abundant. The chain uses TRBV20-1 and TRBJ2-2, with 10 bases matching TRBD2. CDR1 and CDR2 from the germline V gene are DFQATT and SNEGSKA (reference sequence). CDR3 size: 15 residues. The CDR3 DNA sequence: TGCAGTACTAGAACACATAGCGGGGGGACCGGGGAGCTGTTTTTT. Translating it yields CSTRTHSGGTGELFF.

This clonotype was recorded at least ten times. The rearrangement links TRBV6-6 to TRBJ1-4; D remains unclear. Trimming removed 6 bases at V and 5 bases at J, with 4 bases between. CDR1 and CDR2 from the germline V gene are MNHNY and SVGAGI (reference sequence). The CDR3 is made up of 11 amino acids. As DNA, the CDR3 is TGTGCCAGCAGATCCAATGAAAAACTGTTTTTT. Amino acid sequence: CASRSNEKLFF.

This clonotype was detected only once. V is TRBV20-1 and J is TRBJ2-5; perhaps TRBD1 as D (6 bases). Germline CDR1 reads DFQATT; CDR2 reads SNEGSKA (reference sequence). V dropped 3 bases and J dropped 14 bases, with 25 bases sitting between them. The CDR3 extends over 14 amino acids. Here the CDR3 DNA reads TGCAGTGCTAGTGAGGGACACCGCCAAGAGACTCATTACTTC. It translates to CSASEGHRQETHYF.

Notes on this clonotype: Given a much more abundant clone one base away, this may be a read error. This chain joins TRBV20-1 and TRBJ1-4; D may be TRBD1 (5 bases). Germline CDR1 is DFQATT and CDR2 is SNEGSKA (reference sequence). This CDR3 region has 13 residues. The CDR3 sequence is CSASRAKNEQLFF. In DNA, the CDR3 is TGCAGTGCTAGCAGGGCGAAGAATGAACAACTGTTTTTT.

This clonotype occurred a few times. This chain links TRBV6-1 with TRBJ1-5; 9 nucleotides agree with TRBD1. In germline, CDR1 is MNHNS, CDR2 SASEGT. The CDR3 is 15 amino acids. J was trimmed by 6 bases and V by 5 bases; bases with no gene match: 8. CDR3 DNA sequence: TGTGCCAGCAGTTTCGACAGGGGGGGTAGTCAGCCCCAGCATTTT. Its translation is CASSFDRGGSQPQHF.

Remarks on this clonotype: Compared with germline, one end of the junction differs, possibly owing to a read error. The chain joins TRBV6-5 to TRBJ1-5; weak D call: TRBD1 (5 bases). Per germline, CDR1 MNHEY and CDR2 SVGAGI. The CDR3 is 14 residues long. The CDR3 region has the DNA TGTGCCAGTGCGACAGATTATAGCAATCAGCCCAAGCATTTT. Translated: CASATDYSNQPKHF.

Concerning this clonotype itself: One end of the junction fails to match germline, which may point to a read error. J is TRBJ2-7 and V is TRBV20-1; 7 positions agree with TRBD1. The CDR3 runs 15 residues. Germline CDR1 DFQATT, CDR2 SNEGSKA (reference sequence). The CDR3 protein is CTARSSDRDLGEQYF. The CDR3 bases are TGCACTGCTAGATCGTCAGACAGGGACCTAGGCGAGCAGTACTTC.

About this clonotype itself: At one end, the junction sequence differs from germline, possibly due to a read error. The V gene is TRBV6-5, the J gene TRBJ2-7, with D maybe TRBD1 (6 bases). CDR1 is MNHEY and CDR2 is SVGAGI in the germline V gene. This CDR3 has 15 residues. The CDR3: CASSQTMTGSYEQYF. The CDR3 DNA reads as TGTGCCAGCAGTCAGACTATGACAGGATCCTACGAGCAGTATTTC.

The table lists this clonotype with a count of one. The junction departs from germline at one end; a sequencing error may be responsible. DNA for the CDR3: TGTGCCAGCAGCTTGGTGGTGCACCAAGAGACCCAGCACTTC. Encoded protein: CASSLVVHQETQHF. J is TRBJ2-5 and V is TRBV5-6; no definite D call. The CDR3 covers 14 residues. The V gene's germline CDR1 is SGHDT and CDR2 YYEEEE.

V is TRBV29-1 and J is TRBJ2-3; D remains ambiguous. The length of the CDR3 is 16 residues. The V gene's germline CDR1 is SQVTM and CDR2 ANQGSEA. The germline V and J ends were trimmed by 4 bases and 6 bases, with 23 bases remaining between them. The CDR3, as DNA: TGCAGCGTTGGTGGAAGTGCCTCTCAACCCACGGATACGCAGTATTTT. This codes for CSVGGSASQPTDTQYF.

A word on this clonotype: This clone may be a read error of a much larger clone one base away. V and J are TRBV6-2 or TRBV6-3 and TRBJ2-5; D is perhaps TRBD1 (6 bases). CDR1 and CDR2 (germline): MNHEY, SVGEGT. This CDR3 has 13 residues. CDR3 sequence: CVSSYTGKETQYF. The CDR3 nucleotides are TGTGTCAGCAGTTACACAGGGAAAGAGACCCAGTACTTC.